This T cell receptor (beta chain) was profiled in a study of cytomegalovirus exposure and HLA in healthy donors. Across the study: From about 180 million T cells, an earlier analysis saw approximately 120 million unique TCR beta sequences.

Study-level points and caveats: TCR beta sequences numbering under 20,000 were associated with HLA alleles at 0.05 false discovery rate in a later analysis. In a later analysis, HLA-C alleles had the fewest associated TCRs, DRB1 alleles the most.

V was pared by 0 bases and J by 6 bases, with 1 base of the junction left unmatched. The CDR3 has 13 amino acids. Germline V gives CDR1 LGHNA, CDR2 YSLEER. The PCR employed 60 Vbeta primers together with 13 Jbeta primers. The method was immunoSEQ multiplex PCR; TCRdb's version includes in-frame clones alone and lacks a portion of them. This repertoire shows approximately 200,000 clones, almost 80% found once; its top ten account for around 2%. Remarks on this clone: No antigen is known for it.

The clonotype was recovered from a man younger than 35 in good health and CMV-seronegative. Sample: PBMCs. The V gene is TRBV4-3, the J gene TRBJ1-2; 7 bases fit TRBD1. The DNA of the CDR3 is TGCGCCAGCAGCCAAGAAACAGGGGATGGCTACACCTTC. Translated, it gives CASSQETGDGYTF.